This TCR beta chain comes out of a study of blood T cell repertoires in COVID-19. Study summary: Samples taken during acute and convalescent COVID-19 were collected in the United States, Italy and Spain. PBMCs, B-cell-depleted T cells, or T cells provided the cDNA or gDNA that made up the material.

Per germline, CDR1 LNHNV and CDR2 YYDKDF (reference sequence). With 1 base clipped from V and 9 bases from J, the junction kept 8 bases outside the gene matches. This CDR3 is built from 16 residues. Authors' methods: Scientists estimated how many nucleated cells there were by amplifying reference gene primers. Produced via immunoSEQ multiplex PCR; TCRdb's table is partial and in-frame only. That table supplies the V and J calls and clone size; D and trimming were determined from the DNA. Of 80,000 to 90,000 clones in the sample, about 87% were seen once. Sequenced sample: peripheral blood. The sequence came from a man aged 40-50 years with acute or convalescent COVID-19. This chain uses TRBV15 with TRBJ2-1; 11 bases map to TRBD2. The CDR3 DNA reads TGTGCCACCAGCAGAGCCCCACTAGCGGGAGCTATTGAGCAGTTCTTC. Amino acid sequence: CATSRAPLAGAIEQFF.